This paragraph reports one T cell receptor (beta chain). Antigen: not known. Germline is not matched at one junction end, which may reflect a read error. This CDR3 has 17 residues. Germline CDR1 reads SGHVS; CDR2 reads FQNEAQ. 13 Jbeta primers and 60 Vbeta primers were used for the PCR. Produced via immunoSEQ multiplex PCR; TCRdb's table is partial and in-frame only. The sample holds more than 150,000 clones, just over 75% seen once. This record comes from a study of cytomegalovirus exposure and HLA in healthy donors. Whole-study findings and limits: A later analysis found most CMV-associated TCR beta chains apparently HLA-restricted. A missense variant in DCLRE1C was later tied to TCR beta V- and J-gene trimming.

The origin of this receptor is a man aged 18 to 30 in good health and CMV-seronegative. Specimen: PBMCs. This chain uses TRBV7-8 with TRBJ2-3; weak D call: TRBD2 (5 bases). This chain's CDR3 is CVSSLAFIGLFTDTQYF. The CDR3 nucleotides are TGTGTCAGCAGCTTAGCTTTTATAGGACTCTTCACAGATACGCAGTATTTT.